Below, 17 T cell receptor beta chains from the same sample are listed, as sequenced in a study of blood T cell repertoires in COVID-19. Profiled with immunoSEQ multiplex PCR; TCRdb holds only in-frame clones, not every one. The data hold 100,000 to 150,000 clones, with approximately 84% observed a single time. The sample consisted of peripheral blood. All receptors derive from an elderly woman with acute or convalescent COVID-19.

This clone showed up just once. The chain employs TRBV3-1 (or the pseudogene TRBV3-2) and TRBJ1-3; 10 bases line up with TRBD1. J gave up 2 bases and V 5 bases, and 6 bases lay outside the gene matches. Germline loops: CDR1 LGHDT, CDR2 YNNKEL (reference sequence). There are 16 residues in the CDR3. CDR3 nucleotide sequence: TGTGCCAGCAGCACCCGGACAGGGGGGACTGGAAACACCATATATTTT. This sequence encodes CASSTRTGGTGNTIYF.

The chain links TRBV5-1 to TRBJ1-2, with D uncertain. Trimming took off 0 bases at V and 2 bases at J, with 8 bases between the two ends. The CDR3 is 14 amino acids. Germline assignment: CDR1 SGHRS and CDR2 YFSETQ. For the CDR3, the DNA is TGCGCCAGCAGCTTGGGGCAGGAAAACTATGGCTACACCTTC. Protein: CASSLGQENYGYTF.

The chain uses TRBV5-1 and TRBJ1-2; D uncertain. The V and J ends lost 2 bases and 2 bases respectively, with 4 bases between them. The CDR3 consists of 12 residues. Germline CDR1 and CDR2: SGHRS and YFSETQ. As DNA, the CDR3 is TGCGCCAGCAGCTTCGGGAACTATGGCTACACCTTC. Its translation: CASSFGNYGYTF.

This sequence joins TRBV27 and TRBJ1-2, with TRBD1 matching 7 bases. V gave up 5 bases and J gave up 0 bases; unmatched junction bases: 9. The CDR3 has 16 amino acids. Germline lookup yields CDR1 MNHEY and CDR2 SMNVEV (reference sequence). CDR3 DNA sequence: TGTGCCAGCAGTCGCCGGACAGGTACCGCTAACTATGGCTACACCTTC. Its translation is CASSRRTGTANYGYTF.

The V gene is TRBV7-2, the J gene TRBJ1-2, with 8 bases that match TRBD1. This CDR3 is built from 13 residues. V lost 5 bases, J lost 3 bases, and 2 bases stayed unmatched. The germline V gene has CDR1 SGHTA and CDR2 FQGNSA. CDR3 bases: TGTGCCAGCAGCATGGACAGGGACTATGGCTACACCTTC. Encoded protein: CASSMDRDYGYTF.

A single count supports this clone. The CDR3 sequence: CASSSAGASSTEAFF. The CDR3 DNA follows: TGTGCCAGCAGTTCAGCAGGGGCTTCCAGCACTGAAGCTTTCTTT. The J gene is TRBJ1-1, the V gene TRBV6-2 or TRBV6-3, with D tentatively TRBD1 (6 bases). The germline V gene has CDR1 MNHEY and CDR2 SVGEGT. V lost 4 bases to trimming and J lost 4 bases, with 16 bases between them. The CDR3 spans 15 residues.

The J gene is TRBJ2-1, the V gene TRBV19; 9 bases align to TRBD1. Germline V gene sequence: CDR1 LNHDA, CDR2 SQIVND (reference sequence). There are 16 residues in the CDR3. V lost 7 bases to trimming and J lost 0 bases; unmatched junction nucleotides: 7. The CDR3 region has the DNA TGTGCCAGTACTGCGGGACAGGGCGTCTCCTACAATGAGCAGTTCTTC. This gives the protein CASTAGQGVSYNEQFF.

V gene TRBV6-5 combines with J gene TRBJ2-5, with TRBD1 as a possible D gene (6 bases). There are 15 residues in the CDR3. Per germline, CDR1 MNHEY and CDR2 SVGAGI. V gave up 2 bases and J gave up 5 bases, with 15 bases separating them. The CDR3 DNA sequence: TGTGCCAGCAGTTACACAAAGACAGGCGGGGAGACCCAGTACTTC. The encoded protein is CASSYTKTGGETQYF.

V usage is TRBV7-8 and J usage is TRBJ2-6, with D perhaps TRBD2 (5 bases). The germline V gene has CDR1 SGHVS and CDR2 FQNEAQ. This CDR3 is built from 17 residues. V lost 6 bases, J lost 0 bases, and 15 bases lay in between. The CDR3 DNA reads as TGTGCCAGCAGGCCGTCGCGGCGGGTCTCTGGGGCCAACGTCCTGACTTTC. Translation gives CASRPSRRVSGANVLTF.

This clone has only one observation. The rearrangement uses TRBV18 and TRBJ2-7; no definite D call. Looked up from germline, CDR1 is KGHSH and CDR2 is LQKENI. V was trimmed by 2 bases and J by 4 bases, leaving 15 bases between them. CDR3 length: 15 amino acids. The CDR3 nucleotides read TGTGCCAGCTCACCAGTATCCGCAGGAAGTTACGAGCAGTACTTC. This encodes CASSPVSAGSYEQYF.

The rearrangement joins TRBV3-1 (or the pseudogene TRBV3-2) to TRBJ2-2, with 10 nucleotides matching TRBD2. Germline CDR1 and CDR2: LGHDT and YNNKEL (reference sequence). This CDR3 spans 18 amino acids. J was trimmed by 1 base and V by 4 bases; bases with no gene match: 9. CDR3 sequence (DNA): TGTGCCAGCAGCCCCCGGGTTAGCGGGAGGAGGAACACCGGGGAGCTGTTTTTT. Amino acid sequence: CASSPRVSGRRNTGELFF.

The chain uses TRBV5-6 and TRBJ2-5, with 7 nucleotides matching TRBD2. The CDR3 totals 14 residues. Trimming took 4 bases from V and 4 from J; bases not matched to a gene: 7. Germline CDR1 and CDR2: SGHDT and YYEEEE. The DNA for the CDR3 is TGTGCCAGCAGCAGAACGGGAGGAGGAGAGACCCAGTACTTC. The encoded protein is CASSRTGGGETQYF. The variable domain in full, completed from reference TRBV5-6 and TRBJ2-5, reads DAGVTQSPTHLIKTRGQQVTLRCSPKSGHDTVSWYQQALGQGPQFIFQYYEEEERQRGNFPDRFSGHQFPNYSSELNVNALLLGDSALYLCASSRTGGGETQYFGPGTRLLVL.

The chain uses TRBV14 and TRBJ1-4; D is uncertain. The CDR3 sequence is 17 residues long. V was cut by 0 bases and J by 6 bases, with 17 bases left in between. Germline CDR1 reads SGHDN; CDR2 reads FVKESK. CDR3 coding DNA: TGTGCCAGCAGCCAAGAACCCGGGGTAATACGGGATGAAAAACTGTTTTTT. Residues: CASSQEPGVIRDEKLFF.

The chain's CDR3 is CASSIRFGGRGYTGELFF. The CDR3 region has the DNA TGTGCCAGTAGTATTAGGTTCGGGGGGCGCGGGTACACCGGGGAGCTGTTTTTT. The genes are TRBV19 and TRBJ2-2, with a weak D call TRBD2 (7 bases). Deletions cut 3 bases from V and 3 bases from J, with 20 bases between. CDR3 length: 18 amino acids. Germline assignment: CDR1 LNHDA and CDR2 SQIVND (reference sequence).

CDR3 nucleotide sequence: TGTGCCAGCAGGGGGACTAGCAGGGAGACCCAGTACTTC. Encoded protein: CASRGTSRETQYF. The J gene is TRBJ2-5, the V gene TRBV7-2, with 9 bases matching TRBD2. Germline CDR1 is SGHTA and CDR2 is FQGNSA. J was trimmed by 5 bases and V by 6 bases; bases with no gene match: 4. The CDR3 is made up of 13 amino acids. Based on the CDR3 plus reference TRBV7-2 and TRBJ2-5, the full variable domain is GAGVSQSPSNKVTEKGKDVELRCDPISGHTALYWYRQSLGQGLEFLIYFQGNSAPDKSGLPSDRFSAERTGGSVSTLTIQRTQQEDSAVYLCASRGTSRETQYFGPGTRLLVL.

The chain couples TRBV5-4 to TRBJ2-2; D is ambiguous. Germline CDR1 SGHNT, CDR2 YYREEE (reference sequence). V lost 4 bases, J lost 1 base, and 11 bases lay in between. The CDR3 covers 15 residues. CDR3 in amino acids: CASSLLPLNTGELFF. The CDR3 nucleotides read TGTGCCAGCAGCCTACTTCCACTGAACACCGGGGAGCTGTTTTTT.

V and J are TRBV5-1 and TRBJ2-4, with 10 bases lining up with TRBD1. The CDR3 loop spans 17 amino acids. Looked up from germline, CDR1 is SGHRS and CDR2 is YFSETQ. V was pared by 4 bases and J by 2 bases, with 9 bases of the junction left unmatched. The CDR3, as DNA: TGCGCCAGCAGCGCGTTGGGACAGGGGACTTCCAAAAACATTCAGTACTTC. It specifies CASSALGQGTSKNIQYF. Supplemented by reference TRBV5-1 and TRBJ2-4, the full variable domain reads KAGVTQTPRYLIKTRGQQVTLSCSPISGHRSVSWYQQTPGQGLQFLFEYFSETQRNKGNFPGRFSGRQFSNSRSEMNVSTLELGDSALYLCASSALGQGTSKNIQYFGAGTRLSVL.